This T cell receptor beta chain derives from a study of cytomegalovirus exposure and HLA in healthy donors. In the study overall: Within an early data release were about 90 million unique TCRs drawn from HLA-typed donors.

The CDR3 totals 15 residues. Germline CDR1 is SGHNT and CDR2 is YYREEE (reference sequence). Study-level findings and limits: TCR beta chain V- and J-gene trimming was linked, in a later analysis, to a missense variant in DCLRE1C.

Remarks on this clone: The antigen remains unidentified. A read error may account for a junction end that differs from germline. The sample carries other DNA sequences with the same CDR3.

PCR involved 60 Vbeta and 13 Jbeta primers. The protocol was immunoSEQ multiplex PCR, while the TCRdb copy is restricted to in-frame clones and leaves out a portion. This sample has roughly 150,000 clones; roughly three quarters occur once, and the top ten carry 7%. Material: PBMCs. This TCR was sampled from a woman aged 40 to 50 in good health and CMV-seropositive. The chain couples TRBV5-4 to TRBJ1-1; D unresolved. The CDR3: CASSFSPLEPPEAFF. The CDR3 bases are TGTGCCAGCAGCTTTTCCCCATTGGAGCCCCCTGAAGCTTTCTTC.